The table lists the clone carrying this TCR beta chain with a count of one. The source of the sample is a study of blood T cell repertoires in COVID-19. CDR3 length: 15 amino acids. CDR1 and CDR2 (germline): LGHNT, FRNRAP. V dropped 1 base and J dropped 5 bases, with 12 bases sitting between them. Original analysis: How many nucleated cells were present was estimated from reference gene primer amplification. Repertoires were generated with immunoSEQ multiplex PCR, while TCRdb's copy carries only in-frame clones and drops some. Clonal size and the V and J genes are those of that table, whereas D and trimming came from the DNA. Counted here are approximately 52,000 clones, 84% occurring once; the ten biggest clones make up 13%.

The V call is TRBV12-5, the J call TRBJ2-1, with TRBD2 as a possible D gene (6 bases). Sequenced material: peripheral blood. The source of this sequence is a woman of 80 years or more with acute or convalescent COVID-19. The DNA of the CDR3 is TGTGCTAGTGGTTTGGGAGGGACGGGAGACAATGAGCAGTTCTTC. It translates to CASGLGGTGDNEQFF.